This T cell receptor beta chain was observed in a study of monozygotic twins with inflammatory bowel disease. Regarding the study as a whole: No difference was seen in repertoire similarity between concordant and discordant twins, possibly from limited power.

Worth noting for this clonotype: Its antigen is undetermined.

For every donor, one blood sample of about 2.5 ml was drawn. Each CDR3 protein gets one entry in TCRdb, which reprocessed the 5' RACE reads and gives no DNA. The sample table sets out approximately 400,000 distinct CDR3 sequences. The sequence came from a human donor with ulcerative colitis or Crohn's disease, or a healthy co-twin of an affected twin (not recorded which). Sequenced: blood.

CDR3 sequence: CASSGGGPGDEQFF. This rearrangement joins TRBV5-1 to TRBJ2-1; TCRdb returns TRBD1, unconfirmable since there is no DNA. Germline V CDR1 and CDR2: SGHRS, YFSETQ. CDR3 size: 14 residues.